This T cell receptor beta chain comes out of a study of human T cells and chemical hapten exposure. Across the whole study: TCR yields differed between samples (mainly from small differences in pooled library volume).

This clonotype was observed once. Its target is unknown. The junction does not match germline at one end; this may be a read error. Study findings and constraints: No shift was seen in TCRs above 1 in 1000 frequency with DPC sensitization.

It was the library that attached unique molecular identifiers to individual cDNA molecules. Original methodology: Sampled TCR counts reached a median of 95,638 per sample, with values ranging from about 23,224 to 690,600. TCRdb reprocessed the RACE reads via MiXCR and lists one record per CDR3 protein. The V and J calls and clone size are TCRdb's, not the authors'. The sample lists over 85,000 distinct CDR3 sequences; roughly 8.5% were seen once. As to time point: healthy volunteer bleed at 2 weeks. Whole blood, unfractionated, served as the material for total RNA extraction. CDR3 length equals 15 residues. The germline CDR1 and CDR2 sequences are SGHRS and YFSETQ.

Sample: whole blood. The chain has TRBV5-1 and TRBJ1-5; D might be TRBD1 (5 bases). The sequence was collected from a female donor in good health. Some clones in this sample may be carry-over from other donors' samples. The DNA for the CDR3 is TGCGCCAGCAGCTTGGGGGAGGGGTTCAATCAGCCCCAGAATTTT. This translates into CASSLGEGFNQPQNF. Looking up the rest from reference TRBV5-1 and TRBJ1-5 gives the full variable domain: KAGVTQTPRYLIKTRGQQVTLSCSPISGHRSVSWYQQTPGQGLQFLFEYFSETQRNKGNFPGRFSGRQFSNSRSEMNVSTLELGDSALYLCASSLGEGFNQPQNFGDGTRLSIL.